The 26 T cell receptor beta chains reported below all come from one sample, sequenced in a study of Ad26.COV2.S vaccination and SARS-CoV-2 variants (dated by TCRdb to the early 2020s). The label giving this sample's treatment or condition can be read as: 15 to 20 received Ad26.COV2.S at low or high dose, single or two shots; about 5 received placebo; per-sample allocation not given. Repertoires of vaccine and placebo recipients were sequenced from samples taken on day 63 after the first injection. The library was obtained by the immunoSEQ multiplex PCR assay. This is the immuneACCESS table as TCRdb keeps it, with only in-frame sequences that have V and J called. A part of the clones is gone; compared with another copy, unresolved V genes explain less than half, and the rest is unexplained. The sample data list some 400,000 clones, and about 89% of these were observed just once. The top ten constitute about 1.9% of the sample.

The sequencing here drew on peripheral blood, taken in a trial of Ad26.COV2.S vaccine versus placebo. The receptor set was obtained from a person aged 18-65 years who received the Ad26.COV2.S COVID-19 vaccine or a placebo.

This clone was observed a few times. Written as DNA, the CDR3 is TGCGCCAGCAGTGAAGGGACAGCCCTAAACGGGGAGCTGTTTTTT. Its translation is CASSEGTALNGELFF. V gene TRBV10-1 combines with J gene TRBJ2-2; 7 bases agree with TRBD1. After removal of 3 bases from V and 7 bases from J, the junction contained 8 bases not matched to a gene. Looked up from germline, CDR1 is WNHNN and CDR2 is SYGVQD (reference sequence). This CDR3 has 15 amino acids.

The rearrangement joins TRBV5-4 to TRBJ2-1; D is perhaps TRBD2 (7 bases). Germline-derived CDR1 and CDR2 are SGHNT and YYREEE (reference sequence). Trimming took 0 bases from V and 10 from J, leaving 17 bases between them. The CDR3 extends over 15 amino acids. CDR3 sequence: CASSLAGGLAGEQFF. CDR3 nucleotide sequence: TGTGCCAGCAGCTTGGCCGGGGGGCTAGCAGGAGAGCAGTTCTTC. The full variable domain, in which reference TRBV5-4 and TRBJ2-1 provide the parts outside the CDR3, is ETGVTQSPTHLIKTRGQQVTLRCSSQSGHNTVSWYQQALGQGPQFIFQYYREEENGRGNFPPRFSGLQFPNYSSELNVNALELDDSALYLCASSLAGGLAGEQFFGPGTRLTVL.

The CDR3: CASSEVGLETQYF. The CDR3 DNA sequence: TGTGCCAGCAGTGAAGTAGGGTTGGAGACCCAGTACTTC. V gene TRBV2 combines with J gene TRBJ2-5; D remains ambiguous. The germline V gene has CDR1 SNHLY and CDR2 FYNNEI. V lost 1 base and J lost 5, with 8 bases in between. The CDR3 has 13 amino acids.

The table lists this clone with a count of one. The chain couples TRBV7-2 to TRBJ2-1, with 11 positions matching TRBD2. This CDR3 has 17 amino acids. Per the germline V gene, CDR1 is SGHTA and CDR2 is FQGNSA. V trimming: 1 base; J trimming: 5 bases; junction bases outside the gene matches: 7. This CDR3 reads CASSLVLLAGGNNEQFF. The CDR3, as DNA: TGTGCCAGCAGCTTAGTACTTCTAGCGGGAGGTAACAATGAGCAGTTCTTC.

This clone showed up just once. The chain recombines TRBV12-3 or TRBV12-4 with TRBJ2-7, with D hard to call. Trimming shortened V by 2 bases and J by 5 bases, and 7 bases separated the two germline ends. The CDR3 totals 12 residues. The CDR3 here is CASSLRGHEQYF. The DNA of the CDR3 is TGTGCCAGCAGTTTAAGAGGCCACGAGCAGTACTTC.

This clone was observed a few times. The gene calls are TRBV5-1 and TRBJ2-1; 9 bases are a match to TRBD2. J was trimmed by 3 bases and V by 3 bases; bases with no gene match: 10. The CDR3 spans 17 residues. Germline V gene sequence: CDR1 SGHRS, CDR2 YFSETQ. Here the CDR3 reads CASSWQLAGGLYNEQFF. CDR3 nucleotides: TGCGCCAGCAGCTGGCAACTTGCGGGAGGGCTCTACAATGAGCAGTTCTTC. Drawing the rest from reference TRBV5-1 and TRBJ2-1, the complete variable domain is KAGVTQTPRYLIKTRGQQVTLSCSPISGHRSVSWYQQTPGQGLQFLFEYFSETQRNKGNFPGRFSGRQFSNSRSEMNVSTLELGDSALYLCASSWQLAGGLYNEQFFGPGTRLTVL.

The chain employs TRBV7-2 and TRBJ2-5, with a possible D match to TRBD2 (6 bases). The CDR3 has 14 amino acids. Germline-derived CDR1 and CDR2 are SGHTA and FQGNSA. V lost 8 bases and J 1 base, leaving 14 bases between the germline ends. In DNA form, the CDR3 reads TGTGCCAGCGCCTCCGGCGGGATCCAAGAGACCCAGTACTTC. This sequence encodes CASASGGIQETQYF.

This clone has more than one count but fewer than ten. The CDR3 spells CSASISVNSYEQYF. The CDR3 bases are TGCAGTGCTAGTATTAGCGTCAACTCCTACGAGCAGTACTTC. The J gene is TRBJ2-7, the V gene TRBV20-1, with a weak D call TRBD2 (5 bases). This CDR3 spans 14 amino acids. CDR1 is DFQATT, CDR2 SNEGSKA, per germline (reference sequence). With 3 bases removed from V and 0 bases from J, the gap between germline ends came to 12 bases.

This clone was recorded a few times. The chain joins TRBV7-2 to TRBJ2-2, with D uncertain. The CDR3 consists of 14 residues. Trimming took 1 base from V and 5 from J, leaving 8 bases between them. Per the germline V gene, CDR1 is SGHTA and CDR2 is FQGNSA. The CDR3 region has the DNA TGTGCCAGCAGCTTAGGGGTAAAAACCGGGGAGCTGTTTTTT. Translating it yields CASSLGVKTGELFF.

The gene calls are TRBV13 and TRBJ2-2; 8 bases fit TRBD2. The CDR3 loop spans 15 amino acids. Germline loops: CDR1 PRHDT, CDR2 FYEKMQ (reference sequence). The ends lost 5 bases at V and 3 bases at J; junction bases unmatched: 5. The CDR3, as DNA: TGTGCCAGCAGCACGCCAGCGGGAGACACCGGGGAGCTGTTTTTT. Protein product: CASSTPAGDTGELFF.

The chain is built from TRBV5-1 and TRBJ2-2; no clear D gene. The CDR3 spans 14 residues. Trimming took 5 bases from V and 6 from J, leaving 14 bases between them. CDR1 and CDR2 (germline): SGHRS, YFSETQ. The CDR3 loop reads CASREGVSAGELFF. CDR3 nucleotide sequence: TGCGCCAGCAGAGAAGGCGTAAGCGCCGGGGAGCTGTTTTTT.

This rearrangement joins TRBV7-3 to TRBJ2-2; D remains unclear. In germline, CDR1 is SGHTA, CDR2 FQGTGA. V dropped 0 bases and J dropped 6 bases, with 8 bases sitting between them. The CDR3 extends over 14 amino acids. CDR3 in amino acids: CASSLTEVPGELFF. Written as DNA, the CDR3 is TGTGCCAGCAGCTTAACGGAAGTTCCCGGGGAGCTGTTTTTT.

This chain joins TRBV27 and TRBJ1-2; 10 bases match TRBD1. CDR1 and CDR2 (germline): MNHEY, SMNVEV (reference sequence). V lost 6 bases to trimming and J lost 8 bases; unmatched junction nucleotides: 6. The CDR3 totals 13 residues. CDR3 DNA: TGTGCCAGCAGCTTGGGGACAGGGGAAGGCTACACCTTC. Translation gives CASSLGTGEGYTF.

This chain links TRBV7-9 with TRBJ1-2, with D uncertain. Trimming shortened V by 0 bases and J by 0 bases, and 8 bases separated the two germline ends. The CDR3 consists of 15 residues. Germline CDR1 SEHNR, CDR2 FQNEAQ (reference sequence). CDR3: CASSLARSSNYGYTF. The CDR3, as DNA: TGTGCCAGCAGCTTAGCGCGAAGTTCTAACTATGGCTACACCTTC. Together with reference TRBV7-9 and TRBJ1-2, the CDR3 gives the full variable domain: DTGVSQNPRHKITKRGQNVTFRCDPISEHNRLYWYRQTLGQGPEFLTYFQNEAQLEKSRLLSDRFSAERPKGSFSTLEIQRTEQGDSAMYLCASSLARSSNYGYTFGSGTRLTVV.

DNA for the CDR3: TGTGCCACCAGTGTCTCGGGAATTGGCGGCTACACCTTC. Amino acids: CATSVSGIGGYTF. The V call is TRBV24-1, the J call TRBJ1-2; D remains unclear. Germline CDR1 reads KGHDR; CDR2 reads SFDVKD. Trimming pared 5 bases from V and 8 bases from J, leaving 14 bases between. The CDR3 has 13 amino acids.

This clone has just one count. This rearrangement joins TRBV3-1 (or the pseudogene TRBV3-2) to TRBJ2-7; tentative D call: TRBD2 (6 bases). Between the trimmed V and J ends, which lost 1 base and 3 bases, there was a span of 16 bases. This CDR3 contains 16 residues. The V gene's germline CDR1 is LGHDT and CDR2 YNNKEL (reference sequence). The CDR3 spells CASSQGWGSGSYEQYF. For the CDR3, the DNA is TGTGCCAGCAGCCAAGGATGGGGATCCGGGAGCTACGAGCAGTACTTC.

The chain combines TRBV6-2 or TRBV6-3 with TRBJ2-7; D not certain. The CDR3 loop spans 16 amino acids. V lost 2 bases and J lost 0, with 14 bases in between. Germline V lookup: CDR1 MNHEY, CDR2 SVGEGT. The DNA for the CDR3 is TGTGCCAGCAGTTACAGGTCCTGGGTCCTCTCCTACGAGCAGTACTTC. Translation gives CASSYRSWVLSYEQYF.

This CDR3 reads CASSLDFGSSYNEQFF. The DNA for the CDR3 is TGCGCCAGCAGCTTGGACTTCGGGAGCTCCTACAATGAGCAGTTCTTC. The chain recombines TRBV5-1 with TRBJ2-1; possible D gene TRBD2, 6 bases. Per the germline V gene, CDR1 is SGHRS and CDR2 is YFSETQ. This CDR3 is 16 amino acids long. The V and J ends lost 0 bases and 0 bases respectively, with 10 bases between them.

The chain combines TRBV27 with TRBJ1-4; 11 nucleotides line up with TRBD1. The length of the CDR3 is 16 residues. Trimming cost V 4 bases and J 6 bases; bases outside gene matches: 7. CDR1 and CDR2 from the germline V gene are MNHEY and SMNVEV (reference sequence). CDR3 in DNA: TGTGCCAGCAGTTCCTTAGGACAGGGGGCGTATGAAAAACTGTTTTTT. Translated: CASSSLGQGAYEKLFF.

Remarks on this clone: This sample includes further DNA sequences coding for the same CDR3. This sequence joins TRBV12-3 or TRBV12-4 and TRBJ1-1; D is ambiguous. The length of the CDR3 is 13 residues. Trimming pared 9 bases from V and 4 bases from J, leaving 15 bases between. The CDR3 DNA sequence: TGTGCCAGTAGGCAGAGTATGGGCACTGAAGCTTTCTTT. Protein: CASRQSMGTEAFF.

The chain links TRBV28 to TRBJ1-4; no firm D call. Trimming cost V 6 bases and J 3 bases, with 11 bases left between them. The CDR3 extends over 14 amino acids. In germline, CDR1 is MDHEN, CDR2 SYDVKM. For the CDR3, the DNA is TGTGCCAGCAGCTTAGGGTCTGCTAATGAAAAACTGTTTTTT. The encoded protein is CASSLGSANEKLFF.

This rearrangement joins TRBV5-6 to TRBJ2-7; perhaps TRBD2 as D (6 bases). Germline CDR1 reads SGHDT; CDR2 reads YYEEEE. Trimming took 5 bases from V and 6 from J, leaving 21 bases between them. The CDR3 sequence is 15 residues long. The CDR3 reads CASSLVVPGAGEQYF. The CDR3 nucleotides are TGTGCCAGCAGTCTGGTGGTACCGGGAGCGGGCGAGCAGTACTTC.

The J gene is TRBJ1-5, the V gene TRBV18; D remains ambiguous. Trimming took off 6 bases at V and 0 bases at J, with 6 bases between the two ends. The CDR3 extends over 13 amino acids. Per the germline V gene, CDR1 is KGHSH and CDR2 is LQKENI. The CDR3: CASSLDSNQPQHF. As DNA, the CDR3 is TGTGCCAGCTCCCTCGATAGCAATCAGCCCCAGCATTTT. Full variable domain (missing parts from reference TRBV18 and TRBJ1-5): NAGVMQNPRHLVRRRGQEARLRCSPMKGHSHVYWYRQLPEEGLKFMVYLQKENIIDESGMPKERFSAEFPKEGPSILRIQQVVRGDSAAYFCASSLDSNQPQHFGDGTRLSIL.

The CDR3 loop is CASSPPGTAYGYTF. For the CDR3, the DNA is TGTGCCAGCAGCCCACCTGGGACAGCGTATGGCTACACCTTC. The chain carries TRBV28 and TRBJ1-2, with TRBD1 matching over 7 bases. Unmatched junction bases numbered 9, after V lost 6 bases and J lost 5 bases. Germline-derived CDR1 and CDR2 are MDHEN and SYDVKM. The CDR3 is made up of 14 amino acids.

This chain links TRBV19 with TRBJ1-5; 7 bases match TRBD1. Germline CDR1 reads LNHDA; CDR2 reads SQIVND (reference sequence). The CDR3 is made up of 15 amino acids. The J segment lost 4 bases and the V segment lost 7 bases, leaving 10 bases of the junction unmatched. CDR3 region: CASNTWTGENQPQHF. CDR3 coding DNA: TGTGCCAGTAACACCTGGACAGGCGAAAATCAGCCCCAGCATTTT.

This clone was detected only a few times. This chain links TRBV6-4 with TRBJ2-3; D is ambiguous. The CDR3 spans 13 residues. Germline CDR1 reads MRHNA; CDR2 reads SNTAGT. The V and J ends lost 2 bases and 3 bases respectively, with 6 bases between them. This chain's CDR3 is CASSDLGTDTQYF. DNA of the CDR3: TGTGCCAGCAGTGACCTAGGGACAGATACGCAGTATTTT.